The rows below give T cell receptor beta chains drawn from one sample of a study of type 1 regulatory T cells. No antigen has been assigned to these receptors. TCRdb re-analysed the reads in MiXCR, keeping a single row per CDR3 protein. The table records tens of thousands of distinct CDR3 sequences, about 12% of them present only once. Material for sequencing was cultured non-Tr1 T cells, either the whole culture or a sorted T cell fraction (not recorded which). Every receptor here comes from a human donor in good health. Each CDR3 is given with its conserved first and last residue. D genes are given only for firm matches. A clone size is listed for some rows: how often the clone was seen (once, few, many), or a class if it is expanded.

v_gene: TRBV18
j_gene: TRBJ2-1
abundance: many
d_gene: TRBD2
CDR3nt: TGTGCCAGCTCACCAAGGGGGCTAGCGGGAGTGACATACAATGAGCAGTTCTTC
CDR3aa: CASSPRGLAGVTYNEQFF

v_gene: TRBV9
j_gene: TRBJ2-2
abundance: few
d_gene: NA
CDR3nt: TGTGCCAGCAGCGTGATTAGCACCGGGGAGCTGTTTTTT
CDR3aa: CASSVISTGELFF

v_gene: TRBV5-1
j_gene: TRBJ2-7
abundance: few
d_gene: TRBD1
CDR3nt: TGCGCCAGCAGCCCCCACCGGGACAGGGGTTCCTCCGAGCAGTACTTC
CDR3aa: CASSPHRDRGSSEQYF

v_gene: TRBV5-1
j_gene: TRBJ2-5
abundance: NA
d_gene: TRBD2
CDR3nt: TGCGCCAGCAGCTTGGTTACTAGCGGTTTACAAGAGACCCAGTACTTC
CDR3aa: CASSLVTSGLQETQYF

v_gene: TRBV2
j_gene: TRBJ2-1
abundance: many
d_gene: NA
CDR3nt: TGTGCCAGCAGCCGGCAGGGCAGGGGGGCGTACAATGAGCAGTTCTTC
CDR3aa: CASSRQGRGAYNEQFF

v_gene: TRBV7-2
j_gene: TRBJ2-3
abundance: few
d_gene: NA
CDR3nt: TGTGCCAGCACCAACGCACGGGCTCTCGGCACAGATACGCAGTATTTT
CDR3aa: CASTNARALGTDTQYF

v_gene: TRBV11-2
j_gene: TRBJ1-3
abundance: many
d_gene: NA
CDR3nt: TGTGCCAGCAGCTCCGCCGTCTCTGGAAACACCATATATTTT
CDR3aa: CASSSAVSGNTIYF

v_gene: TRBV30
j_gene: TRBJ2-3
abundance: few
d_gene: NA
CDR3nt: TGTGCCTGGAGTGGAGGGCCGGCTGCAGATACGCAGTATTTT
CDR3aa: CAWSGGPAADTQYF

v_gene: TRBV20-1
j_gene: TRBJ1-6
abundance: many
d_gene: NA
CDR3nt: TGCAGTGTCTTAATGGGTAATTCACCCCTCCACTTT
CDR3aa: CSVLMGNSPLHF

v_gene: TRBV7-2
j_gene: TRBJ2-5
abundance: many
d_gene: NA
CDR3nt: TGTGCCAGCAGCCTTACTAGTTTCGCGGAGACCCAGTACTTC
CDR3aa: CASSLTSFAETQYF

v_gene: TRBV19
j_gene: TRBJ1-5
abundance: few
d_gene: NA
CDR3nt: TGTGCCAGTAGTATCGGGGGAACGGGCAATCAGCCCCAGCATTTT
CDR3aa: CASSIGGTGNQPQHF

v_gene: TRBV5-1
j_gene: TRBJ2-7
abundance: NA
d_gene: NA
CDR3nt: TGCGCCAGCACCCAATCCGCTACCAGGGAATACGAGCAGTACTTC
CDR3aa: CASTQSATREYEQYF

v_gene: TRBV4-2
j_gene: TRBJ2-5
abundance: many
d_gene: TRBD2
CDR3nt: TGTGCCAGCAGCCGCTTAGCGGGACTCCAAGAGACCCAGTACTTC
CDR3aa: CASSRLAGLQETQYF

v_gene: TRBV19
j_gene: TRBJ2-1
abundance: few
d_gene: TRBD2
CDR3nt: TGTGCCATATCCCCGGGACTAGCGTGGAATGAGCAGTTCTTC
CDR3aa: CAISPGLAWNEQFF

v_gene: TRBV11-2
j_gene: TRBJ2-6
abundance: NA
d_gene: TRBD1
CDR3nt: TGTGCCAGCAGCTTCCAAGGGACAGGGGATAACGTCCTGACTTTC
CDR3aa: CASSFQGTGDNVLTF

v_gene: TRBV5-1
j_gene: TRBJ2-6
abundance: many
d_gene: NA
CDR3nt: TGCGCCAGCAGCTTCGATGGGACGTTGGGGGCCAACGTCCTGACTTTC
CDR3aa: CASSFDGTLGANVLTF

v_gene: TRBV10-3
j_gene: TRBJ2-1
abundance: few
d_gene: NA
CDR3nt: TGTGCCATCAGTGAAGGCGTATTCTCCTACAATGAGCAGTTCTTC
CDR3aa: CAISEGVFSYNEQFF